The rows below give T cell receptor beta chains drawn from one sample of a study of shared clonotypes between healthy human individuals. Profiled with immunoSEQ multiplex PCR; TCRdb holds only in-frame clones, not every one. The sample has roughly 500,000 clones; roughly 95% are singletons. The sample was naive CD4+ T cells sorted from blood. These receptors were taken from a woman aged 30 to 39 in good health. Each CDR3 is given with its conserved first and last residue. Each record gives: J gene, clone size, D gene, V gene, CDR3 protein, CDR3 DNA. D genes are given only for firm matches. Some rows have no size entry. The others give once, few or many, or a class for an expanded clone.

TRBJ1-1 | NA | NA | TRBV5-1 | CASSPIEANTEAFF | TGCGCCAGCAGCCCGATCGAGGCCAACACTGAAGCTTTCTTT
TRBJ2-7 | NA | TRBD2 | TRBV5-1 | CASSAGLAGSYEQYF | TGCGCCAGCAGCGCGGGACTAGCGGGGTCCTACGAGCAGTACTTC
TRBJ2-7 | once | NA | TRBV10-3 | CAIVRGVSYEQYF | TGTGCCATCGTGAGGGGGGTTTCCTACGAGCAGTACTTC
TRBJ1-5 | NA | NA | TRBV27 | CASSFRSNQPQHF | TGTGCCAGCAGTTTTCGGAGTAATCAGCCCCAGCATTTT
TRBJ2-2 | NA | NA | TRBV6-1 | CASTLQGEIGELFF | TGTGCCAGCACCCTACAAGGGGAAATCGGGGAGCTGTTTTTT
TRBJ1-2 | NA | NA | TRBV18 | CASSPRGDNYGYTF | TGTGCCAGCTCACCACGGGGAGATAACTATGGCTACACCTTC
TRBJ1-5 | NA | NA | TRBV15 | CATEKGAGKHQPQHF | TGTGCCACCGAAAAAGGCGCAGGGAAGCATCAGCCCCAGCATTTT
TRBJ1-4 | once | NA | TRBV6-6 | CASSPTPGNEKLFF | TGTGCCAGCAGCCCCACTCCGGGCAATGAAAAACTGTTTTTT
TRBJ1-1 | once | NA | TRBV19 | CASSNTGKAEAFF | TGTGCCAGTAGTAACACAGGGAAGGCTGAAGCTTTCTTT
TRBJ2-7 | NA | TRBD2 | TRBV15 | CATSGRGSYEQYF | TGTGCCACCAGCGGGAGGGGTAGCTACGAGCAGTACTTC
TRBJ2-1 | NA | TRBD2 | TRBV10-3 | CAMSGGSSYNEQFF | TGTGCCATGTCTGGCGGGAGCTCCTACAATGAGCAGTTCTTC
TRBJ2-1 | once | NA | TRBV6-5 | CASTGGNEQFF | TGTGCCAGCACAGGCGGCAATGAGCAGTTCTTC
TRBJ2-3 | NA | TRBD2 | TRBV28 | CASRPGLAVDTQYF | TGTGCCAGTCGACCGGGACTAGCGGTAGATACGCAGTATTTT
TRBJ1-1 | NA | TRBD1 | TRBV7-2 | CASSQGTGRVLNTEAFF | TGTGCCAGCAGCCAGGGGACAGGGAGGGTGTTGAACACTGAAGCTTTCTTT
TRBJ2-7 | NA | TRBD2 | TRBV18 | CASSPPNGAGGGKQYF | TGTGCCAGCTCACCACCGAATGGCGCGGGAGGGGGCAAGCAGTACTTC
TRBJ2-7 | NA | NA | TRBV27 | CANSKSDSYEQYF | TGTGCCAACTCTAAATCGGATTCCTACGAGCAGTACTTC
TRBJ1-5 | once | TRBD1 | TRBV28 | CASSPSRDRVGPQHF | TGTGCCAGCAGTCCGTCCCGGGACAGGGTAGGACCCCAGCATTTT
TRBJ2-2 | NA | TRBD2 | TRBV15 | CATSRGELAGSGITGELFF | TGTGCCACCAGCAGAGGAGAACTCGCGGGTAGCGGGATAACCGGGGAGCTGTTTTTT
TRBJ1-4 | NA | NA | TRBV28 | CASSLGGSTNEKLFF | TGTGCCAGCAGTTTAGGGGGGTCAACTAATGAAAAACTGTTTTTT
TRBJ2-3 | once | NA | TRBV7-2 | CASRHLTVDTQYF | TGTGCCAGCAGACACCTCACGGTGGATACGCAGTATTTT
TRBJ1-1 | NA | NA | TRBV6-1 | CASKKPDNTEAFF | TGTGCCAGCAAAAAACCCGATAACACTGAAGCTTTCTTT
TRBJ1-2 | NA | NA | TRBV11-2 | CASTVSRDKHPEGHGYTF | TGTGCCAGCACCGTATCCCGGGACAAGCACCCCGAGGGTCATGGCTACACCTTC
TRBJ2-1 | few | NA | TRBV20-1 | CSASYNEQFF | TGCAGTGCCTCCTACAATGAGCAGTTCTTC
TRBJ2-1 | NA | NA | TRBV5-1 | CASSFTLSGTGEQFF | TGCGCCAGCAGCTTTACCTTATCAGGCACCGGTGAGCAGTTCTTC
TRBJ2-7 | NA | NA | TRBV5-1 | CASSLTSPTYEQYF | TGCGCCAGCAGCTTGACATCTCCGACCTACGAGCAGTACTTC
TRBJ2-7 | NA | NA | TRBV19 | CASSMKPGDVYEQYF | TGTGCCAGTAGTATGAAACCAGGGGATGTCTACGAGCAGTACTTC
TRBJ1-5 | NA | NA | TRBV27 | CASSLDPTGMDQPQHF | TGTGCCAGCAGTTTAGACCCTACAGGGATGGATCAGCCCCAGCATTTT
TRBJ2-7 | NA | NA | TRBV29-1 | CSATLGDSPLYEQYF | TGCAGCGCCACGCTCGGGGACTCTCCCCTCTACGAGCAGTACTTC
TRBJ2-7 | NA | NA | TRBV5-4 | CASSPFGGGLSYEQYF | TGTGCCAGCAGCCCGTTCGGGGGAGGCCTGTCCTACGAGCAGTACTTC
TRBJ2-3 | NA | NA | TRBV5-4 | CASSTGQIPSTDTQYF | TGTGCCAGCAGCACTGGACAGATTCCTAGCACAGATACGCAGTATTTT
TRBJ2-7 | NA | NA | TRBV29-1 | CSVEGGTVASYEQYF | TGCAGCGTTGAGGGGGGGACAGTTGCCTCCTACGAGCAGTACTTC
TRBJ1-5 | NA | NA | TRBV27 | CASSLQGWQPQHF | TGTGCCAGCAGTTTACAGGGGTGGCAGCCCCAGCATTTT
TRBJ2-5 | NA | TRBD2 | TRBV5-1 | CASSLVAGAIQETQYF | TGCGCCAGCAGCTTGGTAGCGGGGGCGATACAAGAGACCCAGTACTTC
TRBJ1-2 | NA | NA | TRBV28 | CASYPIKLGGTGYTF | TGTGCCAGTTACCCGATTAAACTTGGAGGGACCGGCTACACCTTC
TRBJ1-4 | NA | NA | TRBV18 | CASSLQGGEKLFF | TGTGCCAGCTCACTACAGGGAGGTGAAAAACTGTTTTTT
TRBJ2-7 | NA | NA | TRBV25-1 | CASSKEQSYEQYF | TGTGCCAGCTCTAAAGAACAGTCCTACGAGCAGTACTTC
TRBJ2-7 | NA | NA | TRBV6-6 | CASSRRTQDSYEQYF | TGTGCCAGCAGCCGGAGAACACAGGATTCCTACGAGCAGTACTTC